This TCR beta chain was identified in a study of T cell responses to AZD1222 COVID-19 vaccine. Study results and caveats: Compared with day 0, the breadth and depth of the Spike-specific TCR repertoire rose significantly after two doses of AZD1222.

The length of the CDR3 is 14 residues. Germline CDR1 and CDR2: MNHEY and SVGEGT. V trimming: 4 bases; J trimming: 5 bases; junction bases outside the gene matches: 5. Concerning this clone itself: Its antigen is as yet unknown.

Produced via immunoSEQ multiplex PCR; TCRdb's table is partial and in-frame only. The data contain 100,000 to 150,000 clones, around 90% of them singletons. Sequencing was performed on peripheral blood, taken on day 0 of AZD1222 vaccination. This rearrangement joins TRBV6-2 or TRBV6-3 to TRBJ2-7, with 10 bases lining up with TRBD1. This receptor was identified in an adult in good health. The chain's CDR3 is CASSSTGTGDEQYF. In DNA form, the CDR3 reads TGTGCCAGCAGTTCGACAGGGACAGGGGACGAGCAGTACTTC.